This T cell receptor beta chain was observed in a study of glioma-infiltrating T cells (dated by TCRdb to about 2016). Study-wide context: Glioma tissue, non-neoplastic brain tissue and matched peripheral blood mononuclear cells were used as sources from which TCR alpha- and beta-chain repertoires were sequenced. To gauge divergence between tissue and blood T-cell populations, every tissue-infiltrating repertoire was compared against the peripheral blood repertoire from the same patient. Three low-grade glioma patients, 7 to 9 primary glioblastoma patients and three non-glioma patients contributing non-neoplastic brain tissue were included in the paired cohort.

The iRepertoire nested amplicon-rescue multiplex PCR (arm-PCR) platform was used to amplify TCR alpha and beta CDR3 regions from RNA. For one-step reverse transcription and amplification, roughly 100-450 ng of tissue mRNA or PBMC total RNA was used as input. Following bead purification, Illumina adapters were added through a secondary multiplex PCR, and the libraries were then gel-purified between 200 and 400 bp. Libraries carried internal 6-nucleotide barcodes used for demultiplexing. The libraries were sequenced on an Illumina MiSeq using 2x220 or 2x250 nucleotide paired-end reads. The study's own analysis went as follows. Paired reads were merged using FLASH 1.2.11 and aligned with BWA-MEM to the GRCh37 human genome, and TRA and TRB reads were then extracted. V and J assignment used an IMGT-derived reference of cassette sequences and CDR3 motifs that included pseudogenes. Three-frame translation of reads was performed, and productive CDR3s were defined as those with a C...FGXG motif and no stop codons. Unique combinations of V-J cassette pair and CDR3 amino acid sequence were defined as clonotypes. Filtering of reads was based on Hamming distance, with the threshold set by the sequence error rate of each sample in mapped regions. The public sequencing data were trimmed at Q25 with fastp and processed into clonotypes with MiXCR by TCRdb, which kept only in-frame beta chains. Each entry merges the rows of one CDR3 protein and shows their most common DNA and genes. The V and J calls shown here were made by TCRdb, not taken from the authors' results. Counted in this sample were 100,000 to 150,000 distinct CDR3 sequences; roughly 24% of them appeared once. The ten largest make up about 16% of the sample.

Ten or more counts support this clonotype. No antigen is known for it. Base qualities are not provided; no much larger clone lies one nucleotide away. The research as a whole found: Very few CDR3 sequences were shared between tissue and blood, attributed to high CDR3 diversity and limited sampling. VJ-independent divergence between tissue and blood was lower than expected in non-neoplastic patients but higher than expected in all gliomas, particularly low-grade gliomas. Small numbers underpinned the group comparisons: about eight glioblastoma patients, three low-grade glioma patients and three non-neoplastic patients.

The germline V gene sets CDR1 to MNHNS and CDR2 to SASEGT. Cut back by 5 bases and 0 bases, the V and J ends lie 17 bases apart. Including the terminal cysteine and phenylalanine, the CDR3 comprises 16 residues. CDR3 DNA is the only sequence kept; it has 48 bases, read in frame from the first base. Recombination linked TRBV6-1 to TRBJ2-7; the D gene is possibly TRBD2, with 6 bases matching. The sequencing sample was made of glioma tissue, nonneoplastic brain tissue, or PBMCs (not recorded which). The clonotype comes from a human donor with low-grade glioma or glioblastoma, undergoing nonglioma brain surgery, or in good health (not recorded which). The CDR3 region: CASSPHQRAYSYEQYF. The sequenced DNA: TGTGCCAGCAGTCCACATCAGCGGGCCTACTCCTACGAGCAGTACTTC.